This entry describes one TCR beta chain. Its antigen specificity is not known. The input lacks base qualities; no much larger clone sits a single base away. Counted from cysteine to phenylalanine, this CDR3 has 13 amino acids. The CDR3 DNA has 39 bases and is translated from base 1. V is pared back by 8 bases and J by 10 bases, with 20 bases lying between the germline termini. Per the germline V gene, SNHLY is the CDR1 and FYNNEI is the CDR2. Library preparation was by PCR. This sample was sequenced with an Illumina HiSeq 2500. To normalize quantification of the TCRbeta repertoire, the TCR libraries were built with molecular barcoding that relied on unique molecular identifiers. TCRdb trimmed public reads at Q25 via fastp, called clones via MiXCR and kept in-frame beta chains. Every entry covers one CDR3 protein and lists the most common genes and DNA from its rows. The sample table contains almost 500,000 distinct CDR3 sequences; only one count was recorded for around 13% of them. The biggest ten clones account for around 6.1% of the sample.

This sample was taken from a study of T-cell reconstitution after alpha-beta-depleted transplantation in children (dated by TCRdb to about 2016). In terms of the full investigation: T-cell immune reconstitution after TCRalphabeta/CD19-depleted allogeneic hematopoietic cell transplantation in children was quantitatively tracked in the study by means of TCR repertoire profiling.

Recombination joined TRBV2 with TRBJ1-1; TRBD1 could be the D gene, as 6 bases match. The specimen comprised PBMCs from the stem cell graft donor, sampled from the stem cell graft. This clonotype originated in a human donor who donated a stem cell graft to a child with combined immunodeficiency. The CDR3 amino acid sequence is: CASGETGGWGAFF. The nucleotide sequence is given as TGTGCCAGCGGAGAGACAGGAGGGTGGGGAGCTTTCTTT.